This is a list of T cell receptor beta chains from one sample in a study of T cells in Graves' hyperthyroidism and ophthalmopathy. A single record per CDR3 protein comes from TCRdb applying MiXCR to the multiplex PCR reads. The sample holds 600,000 to 900,000 distinct CDR3 sequences; about 16% are singletons and the top ten take around 7.7%. The specimen was blood. The receptors stem from a man younger than 35 with Graves' hyperthyroidism. Both conserved end residues are part of each CDR3. The D gene is left open where the match is weak. A row's size may be missing; if present it is once, few, many or a size class.

abundance	v_gene	j_gene	len	d_gene	CDR3nt	CDR3aa
many	TRBV3-1	TRBJ2-1	18	TRBD1	TGTGCCAGCAGCCCCTGGGGCAGGGGGAATCCGATTGACAATGAGCAGTTCTTC	CASSPWGRGNPIDNEQFF
.	TRBV4-2	TRBJ1-2	13	.	TGTGCCAGCAGCCAAGAGAGTTTCTACGGCTACACCTTC	CASSQESFYGYTF
.	TRBV4-3	TRBJ2-7	12	.	TGCGCCAGCAGCCAAATGAGGGGGGAGCAGTACTTC	CASSQMRGEQYF
.	TRBV3-1	TRBJ2-1	18	.	TGTGCCAGCAGCCAAGAGATCTTTGGTGTGAGATGGGGCAATGAGCAGTTCTTC	CASSQEIFGVRWGNEQFF
.	TRBV28	TRBJ2-7	14	.	TGTGCCAGCAGACCTGGGACAAGGTACTACGAGCAGTACTTC	CASRPGTRYYEQYF
.	TRBV20-1	TRBJ2-3	14	.	TGCAGTGCTATGGAGGGGGCGCGCACAGATACGCAGTATTTT	CSAMEGARTDTQYF
.	TRBV24-1	TRBJ1-5	14	.	TGTGCCACCAGTGACCGACAGCTTGCGCGGCCCCAGCATTTT	CATSDRQLARPQHF
many	TRBV10-3	TRBJ2-7	14	.	TGTGCCATCAGTGAATCCGGAGACTCCTACGAGCAGTACTTC	CAISESGDSYEQYF
many	TRBV3-1	TRBJ1-2	12	.	TGTGCCAGCAGCCAGGGATTGGATGGCTACACCTTC	CASSQGLDGYTF
.	TRBV5-4	TRBJ2-7	13	TRBD1	TGTGCCAGCAGCTTGCAACAGGGGAGCGAGCAGTACTTC	CASSLQQGSEQYF
many	TRBV7-3	TRBJ2-1	13	.	TGTGCCAGCAGCTTAACGGTAGCAAATGAGCAGTTCTTC	CASSLTVANEQFF
many	TRBV6-1	TRBJ2-5	13	.	TGTGCCAGCAGGGACACGTACCAAGAGACCCAGTACTTC	CASRDTYQETQYF
many	TRBV28	TRBJ1-5	15	.	TGTGCCAGCAGTTTGGGGTCGGAGGGGCTACAGCCCCAGCATTTT	CASSLGSEGLQPQHF
few	TRBV15	TRBJ2-2	18	.	TGTGCCACCAGCAGAGAGATCCCATTCTCCGCTGAGGCCGGGGAGCTGTTTTTT	CATSREIPFSAEAGELFF
many	TRBV2	TRBJ1-1	12	.	TGTGCCAGCAGTGAACTCTCTGATGAAGCTTTCTTT	CASSELSDEAFF
many	TRBV28	TRBJ1-2	13	.	TGTGCCAGCAGCCTTGTCAGGCTTAATGGCTACACCTTC	CASSLVRLNGYTF
many	TRBV28	TRBJ2-5	13	.	TGTGCCAGCCGGGGGCCAGTACAAGAGACCCAGTACTTC	CASRGPVQETQYF
many	TRBV28	TRBJ2-3	12	.	TGTGCCAGCAGTTTCTACCCAGATACGCAGTATTTT	CASSFYPDTQYF
many	TRBV12-3/TRBV12-4	TRBJ2-5	14	.	TGTGCCAGCAGTTCGGACATGTCCGGGAAGACCCAGTACTTC	CASSSDMSGKTQYF
.	TRBV2	TRBJ2-7	16	TRBD2	TGTGCCAGCAGTCTTCTAACTAGCGGGAGGGCCTACGAGCGGTACTTC	CASSLLTSGRAYERYF
few	TRBV28	TRBJ2-1	14	.	TGTGCCAGCAGTTCGGGGTTACGTAGGGCGCCCGAGTTCTTC	CASSSGLRRAPEFF
many	TRBV7-9	TRBJ2-1	15	TRBD2	TGTGCCAGCAGCTTACCTAGCGGGAGGGTCCGGGAGCAGTTCTTC	CASSLPSGRVREQFF
few	TRBV6-1	TRBJ2-7	15	TRBD2	TGTGCCAGCAGCGGCGAGGGTAGCGGGTCCTACGAGCAGTACTTC	CASSGEGSGSYEQYF
.	TRBV6-2/TRBV6-3	TRBJ2-2	19	TRBD2	TGTGCCAGCAGTTACTCTGGGTTAGCGGGAGGCATGAACACCGGGGAGCTGTTTTTT	CASSYSGLAGGMNTGELFF
many	TRBV6-1	TRBJ1-1	13	.	TGTGCCAGCAGAGACCCGGTATTACCTGAAGCTTTCTTT	CASRDPVLPEAFF
few	TRBV20-1	TRBJ1-5	14	TRBD1	TGCAGTGCCGGAGGGACAGGGTACAATCAGCCCCAGCATTTT	CSAGGTGYNQPQHF
many	TRBV20-1	TRBJ1-1	12	.	TGCAGTGCTAGTAAGGGGAACACTGAAGCTTTCTTT	CSASKGNTEAFF
few	TRBV20-1	TRBJ2-3	15	TRBD1	TGCAGTGCCGCAATTCCGGACAGGGCCACAGATACGCAGTATTTT	CSAAIPDRATDTQYF
.	TRBV20-1	TRBJ2-7	13	.	TGCAGTGCTAGAGAGGGACCGTCCTACGAGCAGTACTTC	CSAREGPSYEQYF
.	TRBV29-1	TRBJ2-3	14	TRBD2	TGCAGCGCACATACCGGGACTAGCATAAATACGCAGTATTTT	CSAHTGTSINTQYF
.	TRBV27	TRBJ2-5	16	.	TGTGCCAGCTATGGGGCCCGAGGAGGAGGGGGAGTGACCCAGTACTTC	CASYGARGGGGVTQYF